This is a list of T cell receptor beta chains from one sample in a study of radiation and T cells in renal cell carcinoma. Repertoires were generated with immunoSEQ multiplex PCR, while TCRdb's copy carries only in-frame clones and drops some. Among 20,000 to 30,000 clones listed, 81% were seen once. Sequencing used blood, obtained from a patient whose treatment included radiotherapy and nephrectomy. The receptor source for this set is a man between 60 and 70 years old with renal cell carcinoma. The CDR3 runs from the conserved cysteine through the conserved F or W. Each record gives: clone size, J gene, D gene, V gene, CDR3 DNA, CDR3 protein. A D gene is named only where the DNA matches it firmly. Rows may omit the clone size; those that give it use once, few, many or a size class.

clone_size: few; j_call: TRBJ2-1; d_call: TRBD1; v_call: TRBV2; cdr3_nt: TGTGCCAGCAGTTCACAGGGGGGGACAGGGGCTTACAATGAGCAGTTCTTC; cdr3_aa: CASSSQGGTGAYNEQFF
clone_size: .; j_call: TRBJ2-2; d_call: .; v_call: TRBV15; cdr3_nt: TGTGCCACCAGCAGGGGCCGAGCGGACACCGGGGAGCTGTTTTTT; cdr3_aa: CATSRGRADTGELFF
clone_size: few; j_call: TRBJ2-7; d_call: TRBD1; v_call: TRBV4-1; cdr3_nt: TGCGCCAGCAGCGCGAGGACAGGGGGTTTCAACGAGCAGTACTTC; cdr3_aa: CASSARTGGFNEQYF
clone_size: .; j_call: TRBJ2-6; d_call: TRBD1; v_call: TRBV11-2; cdr3_nt: TGTGCCAGCAGCTTAAGGCCGGGACAGGGAGGCTCTGGGGCCAACGTCCTGACTTTC; cdr3_aa: CASSLRPGQGGSGANVLTF
clone_size: .; j_call: TRBJ1-4; d_call: TRBD1; v_call: TRBV9; cdr3_nt: TGTGCCAGCAGCCCCCTACAGGGGGAAAAACTGTTTTTT; cdr3_aa: CASSPLQGEKLFF
clone_size: many; j_call: TRBJ2-7; d_call: TRBD2; v_call: TRBV4-1; cdr3_nt: TGCGCCAGCAGCCAAGGACTAGCGGGAGGTAATGAGCAGTACTTC; cdr3_aa: CASSQGLAGGNEQYF
clone_size: .; j_call: TRBJ2-4; d_call: TRBD2; v_call: TRBV7-2; cdr3_nt: TGTGCCAGCAGCTTGGCCGGGACTAGCGGGAGAAACATTCAGTACTTC; cdr3_aa: CASSLAGTSGRNIQYF
clone_size: .; j_call: TRBJ2-7; d_call: TRBD1; v_call: TRBV6-6; cdr3_nt: TGTGCCAGCAGACTAGGGGGCCCTGGGGATGCCGAGCAGTACTTC; cdr3_aa: CASRLGGPGDAEQYF
clone_size: .; j_call: TRBJ2-7; d_call: TRBD2; v_call: TRBV30; cdr3_nt: TGTGCCTGGAGTGTACGGGTAGCGGGGTACTTAGACGAGCAGTACTTC; cdr3_aa: CAWSVRVAGYLDEQYF
clone_size: few; j_call: TRBJ2-1; d_call: .; v_call: TRBV19; cdr3_nt: TGTGCCAGTAGGGGCGGGGATCTCGGGAAAAATGAGCAGTTCTTC; cdr3_aa: CASRGGDLGKNEQFF
clone_size: .; j_call: TRBJ2-3; d_call: TRBD2; v_call: TRBV18; cdr3_nt: TGTGCCAGCTCACCAAAGGCGGGAGGACGCACAGATACGCAGTATTTT; cdr3_aa: CASSPKAGGRTDTQYF
clone_size: .; j_call: TRBJ2-2; d_call: .; v_call: TRBV10-1; cdr3_nt: TGCGCCAGCAGTCCTTACACCGGGGAGCTGTTTTTT; cdr3_aa: CASSPYTGELFF
clone_size: .; j_call: TRBJ1-6; d_call: .; v_call: TRBV5-6; cdr3_nt: TGTGCCAGCAGCGACCGAAACGGGGGAGGTAATTCACCCCTCCACTTT; cdr3_aa: CASSDRNGGGNSPLHF
clone_size: .; j_call: TRBJ1-1; d_call: TRBD1; v_call: TRBV27; cdr3_nt: TGTGCCAGCAGCCTACTACAGGGGTTCGGTGGGGCTTTCTTT; cdr3_aa: CASSLLQGFGGAFF
clone_size: .; j_call: TRBJ2-3; d_call: .; v_call: TRBV7-6; cdr3_nt: TGTGCCAGCAGCTTAGGCCAGACTAGGGATAAAGCAGATACGCAGTATTTT; cdr3_aa: CASSLGQTRDKADTQYF
clone_size: .; j_call: TRBJ2-2; d_call: .; v_call: TRBV9; cdr3_nt: TGTGCCAGCAGCGCCTCGCTGAACCAGAACACCGGGGAGCTGTTTTTT; cdr3_aa: CASSASLNQNTGELFF
clone_size: .; j_call: TRBJ2-3; d_call: .; v_call: TRBV27; cdr3_nt: TGTGCCAGCAGTTCCCCTTGTGTAGCGGGCACAGATACGCAGTATTTT; cdr3_aa: CASSSPCVAGTDTQYF
clone_size: few; j_call: TRBJ1-5; d_call: .; v_call: TRBV19; cdr3_nt: TGTGCCAGTAGTACACCAACCAGGGGTGGCAATCAGCCCCAGCATTTT; cdr3_aa: CASSTPTRGGNQPQHF
clone_size: .; j_call: TRBJ2-3; d_call: TRBD1; v_call: TRBV7-3; cdr3_nt: TGTGCCAGCAGCTTGGGACAGGGAGCAGATACGCAGTATTTT; cdr3_aa: CASSLGQGADTQYF
clone_size: few; j_call: TRBJ1-2; d_call: TRBD1; v_call: TRBV19; cdr3_nt: TGTGCCAGTAGTATCGGACAGGGTTCTGGCTACACCTTC; cdr3_aa: CASSIGQGSGYTF
clone_size: once; j_call: TRBJ2-7; d_call: .; v_call: TRBV7-3; cdr3_nt: TGTGCCAGCAGCTTGTCACGGGAGAACGTGCACGAGCAGTACTTC; cdr3_aa: CASSLSRENVHEQYF
clone_size: once; j_call: TRBJ1-4; d_call: TRBD1; v_call: TRBV7-6; cdr3_nt: TGTGCCAGCAGCCCCAGACAGGGTCTCGACGGTGAAAAACTGTTTTTT; cdr3_aa: CASSPRQGLDGEKLFF
clone_size: once; j_call: TRBJ1-5; d_call: .; v_call: TRBV30; cdr3_nt: TGTGCCTGGAGTGTAGGGTATAGCAATCAGCCCCAGCATTTT; cdr3_aa: CAWSVGYSNQPQHF
clone_size: .; j_call: TRBJ1-3; d_call: .; v_call: TRBV4-3; cdr3_nt: TGCGCCAGCAGCCAACAAAGGGCAGGGAATGGAAACACCATATATTTT; cdr3_aa: CASSQQRAGNGNTIYF
clone_size: .; j_call: TRBJ1-3; d_call: .; v_call: TRBV19; cdr3_nt: TGTGCCAGTAGTGATTCGGTCTCTGGAAACACCATATATTTT; cdr3_aa: CASSDSVSGNTIYF
clone_size: .; j_call: TRBJ2-1; d_call: .; v_call: TRBV25-1; cdr3_nt: TGTGCCAGCATCGCAGACAGTTACAATGAGCAGTTCTTC; cdr3_aa: CASIADSYNEQFF
clone_size: many; j_call: TRBJ2-7; d_call: .; v_call: TRBV7-2; cdr3_nt: TGTGCCAGCAGCTCCTCCCCCGGAGGGCCCTACGAGCAGTACTTC; cdr3_aa: CASSSSPGGPYEQYF
clone_size: .; j_call: TRBJ1-1; d_call: .; v_call: TRBV4-1; cdr3_nt: TGCGCCAGCAGCCATTACAGGGTCGCCACTGAAGCTTTCTTT; cdr3_aa: CASSHYRVATEAFF
clone_size: .; j_call: TRBJ1-5; d_call: .; v_call: TRBV10-3; cdr3_nt: TGTGCCATCAGTGAGTCCCAGGGTAGCAATCAGCCCCAGCATTTT; cdr3_aa: CAISESQGSNQPQHF
clone_size: .; j_call: TRBJ2-5; d_call: TRBD1; v_call: TRBV5-1; cdr3_nt: TGCGCCAGCAGCTTGGAATCAGGGACAGGGACCCAGTACTTC; cdr3_aa: CASSLESGTGTQYF
clone_size: .; j_call: TRBJ1-2; d_call: TRBD1; v_call: TRBV6-6; cdr3_nt: TGTGCCAGCAGCCCAACACTGTTGACAGGGTTGGGTGGCTACACCTTC; cdr3_aa: CASSPTLLTGLGGYTF
clone_size: .; j_call: TRBJ2-3; d_call: TRBD2; v_call: TRBV11-2; cdr3_nt: TGTGCCAGCAGCTTTTCAAGGAAAAGCGGGACCACAGATACGCAGTATTTT; cdr3_aa: CASSFSRKSGTTDTQYF
clone_size: .; j_call: TRBJ1-2; d_call: .; v_call: TRBV10-3; cdr3_nt: TGTGCCCATTCGGGGGGGCAGATTAACTATGGCTACACCTTC; cdr3_aa: CAHSGGQINYGYTF
clone_size: .; j_call: TRBJ2-3; d_call: TRBD2; v_call: TRBV14; cdr3_nt: TGTGCCAGCAGCCTGGGACTAGGGTTCGATACGCAGTATTTT; cdr3_aa: CASSLGLGFDTQYF
clone_size: .; j_call: TRBJ2-3; d_call: .; v_call: TRBV7-9; cdr3_nt: TGTGCCAGCAGCCCTGGAACCTTCACTTCTGATACGCAGTATTTT; cdr3_aa: CASSPGTFTSDTQYF
clone_size: .; j_call: TRBJ2-1; d_call: .; v_call: TRBV27; cdr3_nt: TGTGCCAGCAGTTTATCTCGGGACACATACAATGAGCAGTTCTTC; cdr3_aa: CASSLSRDTYNEQFF
clone_size: .; j_call: TRBJ2-3; d_call: .; v_call: TRBV7-2; cdr3_nt: TGTGCCAGCAGCCCGTACCGGGCCGGGGATACGCAGTATTTT; cdr3_aa: CASSPYRAGDTQYF
clone_size: .; j_call: TRBJ1-6; d_call: .; v_call: TRBV6-5; cdr3_nt: TGTGCCAGCAGTTACTGGAGGAGTTCACCCCTCCACTTT; cdr3_aa: CASSYWRSSPLHF
clone_size: .; j_call: TRBJ2-2; d_call: TRBD1; v_call: TRBV6-5; cdr3_nt: TGTGCCAGCAGTCGGACAGGGAACACCGGGGAGCTGTTTTTT; cdr3_aa: CASSRTGNTGELFF
clone_size: .; j_call: TRBJ1-1; d_call: .; v_call: TRBV29-1; cdr3_nt: TGCAGCGTTGACGGGCAGGCGAACACTGAAGCTTTCTTT; cdr3_aa: CSVDGQANTEAFF